This is a list of T cell receptor beta chains from one sample in a study of cytomegalovirus exposure and HLA in healthy donors. Clones were read by immunoSEQ multiplex PCR, and TCRdb kept only the in-frame ones, dropping some. Its clone listing holds 200,000 or so clones. Material: PBMCs. The source of these receptors is a boy younger than 18 in good health and CMV-seronegative. Both conserved end residues are part of each CDR3. Each record gives: J gene, V gene, D gene, CDR3 length, CDR3 protein, CDR3 DNA. D genes are given only for firm matches.

>TRBJ1-2|TRBV11-1|-|14
CASSPLSGNYGYTF
TGTGCCAGCAGCCCCCTCAGCGGGAACTATGGCTACACCTTC
>TRBJ2-1|TRBV19|TRBD2|19
CASSIASSGGPSPINEQFF
TGTGCCAGTAGTATAGCATCCAGCGGGGGGCCGTCACCTATCAATGAGCAGTTCTTC
>TRBJ1-2|TRBV28|-|13
CASSLGTSYGYTF
TGTGCCAGCAGTCTCGGGACAAGCTATGGCTACACCTTC
>TRBJ1-1|TRBV6-1|TRBD1|15
CASSDGGQVNTEAFF
TGTGCCAGCAGTGATGGGGGACAGGTGAACACTGAAGCTTTCTTT
>TRBJ1-1|TRBV4-1|-|15
CASSHPGLGNTEAFF
TGCGCCAGCAGCCATCCAGGGCTGGGGAACACTGAAGCTTTCTTT
>TRBJ2-4|TRBV7-3|-|15
CASSLQQGGKNIQYF
TGTGCCAGCAGCTTGCAACAGGGTGGTAAAAACATTCAGTACTTC
>TRBJ2-3|TRBV5-1|-|14
CASSLGASGDTQYF
TGCGCCAGCAGCTTGGGGGCCAGCGGAGATACGCAGTATTTT
>TRBJ1-1|TRBV18|-|15
CASSRKDSLNTEAFF
TGTGCCAGCTCACGAAAAGACAGCTTGAACACTGAAGCTTTCTTT
>TRBJ2-7|TRBV30|-|11
CAWSALHEQYF
TGTGCCTGGAGTGCACTTCACGAGCAGTACTTC
>TRBJ2-5|TRBV10-3|TRBD1|15
CAIGGTGVGQETQYF
TGTGCCATCGGAGGGACAGGGGTTGGCCAAGAGACCCAGTACTTC
>TRBJ1-1|TRBV10-3|-|14
CAISEGEGRTEAFF
TGTGCCATCAGTGAGGGGGAGGGGAGGACTGAAGCTTTCTTT